This T cell receptor beta chain was observed in a study of blood T cells in healthy people across ages. This clonotype was seen only a few times. Its target is unknown. A second PCR of 7 to 11 cycles used a sample-barcoded 5' primer and a J-beta primer mix. Sequencing yielded, for each sample, at least 3 million paired-end reads carrying CDR3. TCRdb re-derived calls from the 5' RACE reads in MiXCR, one entry per CDR3 protein. The sample includes 1.8 million or so distinct CDR3 sequences, around 42% of them seen just once. Findings of the study overall: Estimated diversity that came from one million T cells was considered an underestimate.

This CDR3 spans 16 amino acids. Losses at the gene ends were 0 bases for V and 5 bases for J; bases not matched to a gene: 6. CDR1 is MNHEY and CDR2 is SVGEGT in the germline V gene. The chain uses TRBV6-2 or TRBV6-3 and TRBJ2-1; 8 bases map to TRBD2. Material for sequencing was blood. The source of this sequence is a human donor in good health. DNA for the CDR3: TGTGCCAGCAGTTACTCTGGAGCGGGGGCCAACAATGAGCAGTTCTTC. Translation gives CASSYSGAGANNEQFF.